The 14 T cell receptor beta chains presented below share a single source sample, sequenced in a study of OX40 agonist ivuxolimab in advanced cancers. Clones were sequenced by immunoSEQ multiplex PCR, and TCRdb holds only the in-frame ones, with some missing. The sample carries 80,000 or so clones, approximately 86% recorded once. Sequencing was performed on CD4+ or CD8+ T cells sorted from blood, taken in a trial of the OX40 agonist ivuxolimab. These receptors were taken from an adult with an advanced solid tumor such as melanoma, head and neck, liver or kidney cancer.

The chain couples TRBV6-1 to TRBJ1-5; D is undetermined. This CDR3 contains 13 residues. Germline V gives CDR1 MNHNS, CDR2 SASEGT. V was pared by 4 bases and J by 4 bases, with 8 bases between. The CDR3 region is CASSVPPNQPQHF. The CDR3 bases are TGTGCCAGCAGTGTTCCACCGAATCAGCCCCAGCATTTT.

The rearrangement uses TRBV7-2 and TRBJ1-5; D ambiguous. Germline V gene data show CDR1 as SGHTA and CDR2 as FQGNSA. V was shortened by 2 bases and J by 7 bases, with 6 bases between the two germline ends. CDR3 size: 12 residues. CDR3 nucleotide sequence: TGTGCCAGCAGCTTAAATGGGCAGCCCCAGCATTTT. Encoded protein: CASSLNGQPQHF.

CDR3 region: CASSERGGQQKLFF. The CDR3 nucleotides read TGTGCCAGCAGTGAACGGGGGGGACAGCAAAAACTGTTTTTT. The V gene is TRBV6-1, the J gene TRBJ1-4; TRBD1 matches 7 bases. Per germline, CDR1 MNHNS and CDR2 SASEGT. The CDR3 extends over 14 amino acids. Trimming at V came to 2 bases and at J to 9 bases, leaving 6 bases not matched to a gene.

V is TRBV6-4 and J is TRBJ2-6; 9 bases agree with TRBD1. V trimming: 5 bases; J trimming: 0 bases; junction bases outside the gene matches: 14. CDR3 length: 20 amino acids. The germline V gene has CDR1 MRHNA and CDR2 SNTAGT. CDR3 protein: CASSSFPGQGRNSGANVLTF. DNA for the CDR3: TGTGCCAGCAGTTCTTTTCCGGGACAGGGCCGGAACTCTGGGGCCAACGTCCTGACTTTC.

The chain recombines TRBV4-2 with TRBJ2-5; 11 nucleotides agree with TRBD2. Germline V lookup: CDR1 LGHNA, CDR2 YNFKEQ. CDR3 length equals 17 residues. The junction had 8 bases not matched to a gene; V was cut back by 0 bases and J by 5 bases. CDR3 amino acids: CASSQDTSGSTWETQYF. The CDR3 DNA reads as TGTGCCAGCAGCCAAGATACTAGCGGGAGTACATGGGAGACCCAGTACTTC.

Concerning this clone itself: The junction departs from germline at one end; a sequencing error may be responsible. The chain employs TRBV28 and TRBJ1-3; D remains unclear. The germline V gene encodes CDR1 MDHEN and CDR2 SYDVKM. The CDR3 loop spans 17 amino acids. CDR3 in DNA: TGTGCCAGCAGTTTATCTGGGCAGTTCAACTCTGGAAACACCGTATATTTT. Protein sequence: CASSLSGQFNSGNTVYF.

This rearrangement joins TRBV2 to TRBJ1-2, with TRBD1 matching over 8 bases. CDR1 and CDR2 (germline): SNHLY, FYNNEI. CDR3 length equals 13 residues. V lost 6 bases, J lost 4 bases, and 4 bases stayed unmatched. Written as DNA, the CDR3 is TGTGCCAGCAGGGACAGGGATTCCTATGGCTACACCTTC. It translates to CASRDRDSYGYTF.

This clone appeared a few times. The chain carries TRBV5-1 and TRBJ2-5; D perhaps matches TRBD1 (6 bases). The CDR3 runs to 16 residues. Germline values: CDR1 SGHRS, CDR2 YFSETQ. The V end was cut by 0 bases, the J end by 2 bases, with 14 bases between. CDR3 residues: CASSLARGSLQETQYF. CDR3 DNA sequence: TGCGCCAGCAGCTTGGCTAGGGGGTCTCTACAAGAGACCCAGTACTTC. The full variable domain, its missing parts supplied by reference TRBV5-1 and TRBJ2-5, is KAGVTQTPRYLIKTRGQQVTLSCSPISGHRSVSWYQQTPGQGLQFLFEYFSETQRNKGNFPGRFSGRQFSNSRSEMNVSTLELGDSALYLCASSLARGSLQETQYFGPGTRLLVL.

Only a few counts were recorded for this clone. CDR3 sequence: CARSLEGESGSGANVLTF. The CDR3 DNA reads TGTGCCAGAAGCTTGGAAGGGGAGTCAGGCTCTGGGGCCAACGTCCTGACTTTC. The chain recombines TRBV5-3 with TRBJ2-6, with D perhaps given as TRBD1 or TRBD2 (5 bases each). TRBV5-3 counts as an open reading frame of uncertain function. The CDR3 totals 18 residues. The V gene lost 0 bases and the J gene lost 0 bases, with 13 bases spanning the gap.

This chain joins TRBV5-8 and TRBJ1-5; D remains unclear. The CDR3 is made up of 12 amino acids. With 0 bases removed from V and 2 bases from J, the gap between germline ends came to 0 bases. Germline V gene data show CDR1 as SGHTS and CDR2 as YDEGEE. CDR3: CASSLGNQPQHF. The CDR3, as DNA: TGTGCCAGCAGCTTGGGCAATCAGCCCCAGCATTTT.

This clone came up once. J is TRBJ1-1 and V is TRBV19, with 11 bases aligning to TRBD1. Trimming cost V 6 bases and J 4 bases; bases outside gene matches: 4. The CDR3 extends over 14 amino acids. Germline loops: CDR1 LNHDA, CDR2 SQIVND (reference sequence). CDR3 sequence reads: CASSRDRGGTEAFF. The CDR3 bases are TGTGCCAGTAGCCGGGACAGGGGGGGCACTGAAGCTTTCTTT.

The genes are TRBV27 and TRBJ2-5; tentative D call: TRBD1 (6 bases). Germline V CDR1 and CDR2: MNHEY, SMNVEV (reference sequence). CDR3 size: 15 residues. V lost 1 base, J lost 2 bases, and 11 bases lay in between. The CDR3 loop is CASSLWGPGQETQYF. In nucleotides, the CDR3 is TGTGCCAGCAGTTTATGGGGGCCAGGGCAAGAGACCCAGTACTTC.

This clone was detected a few times. The rearrangement uses TRBV7-2 and TRBJ1-1; the D gene is possibly TRBD1 (6 bases). The CDR3 consists of 13 residues. V was cut by 3 bases and J by 5 bases, with 10 bases left in between. Germline loops: CDR1 SGHTA, CDR2 FQGNSA. In nucleotides, the CDR3 is TGTGCCAGCAGCTTTGTGGGGGCAACTGAAGCTTTCTTT. This translates into CASSFVGATEAFF.

J is TRBJ1-2 and V is TRBV5-5, with D perhaps TRBD1 (6 bases). Trimming shortened V by 4 bases and J by 2 bases, and 12 bases separated the two germline ends. Germline loops: CDR1 SGHKS, CDR2 YYEKEE (reference sequence). CDR3 size: 14 residues. CDR3 sequence: CASSPKQGNYGYTF. The CDR3 DNA is TGTGCCAGCAGCCCTAAACAGGGAAACTATGGCTACACCTTC.